The 22 T cell receptor beta chains below were found in one sample sequenced in a study of T cells in Graves' hyperthyroidism and ophthalmopathy (dated 2019 in TCRdb). The receptor library was made with multiplex PCR. Sequencing was carried out with an Illumina HiSeq 2000. TCR beta CDR3 regions were amplified from RNA transcripts. The first round of RT-PCR for the TCR CDR3 was performed with the HTBI primer set and the Qiagen OneStep RT-PCR kit. TCRdb trimmed public reads at Q25 via fastp, called clones via MiXCR and kept in-frame beta chains. Rows matching on CDR3 protein sequence are summarized as one entry with the most common DNA and genes. The sample records about 250,000 distinct CDR3 sequences, around 26% of which are singletons. Of the sample, 30% to 40% falls within the top ten clones. The material sequenced was blood. Receptor source: a woman between 40 and 55 years old with Graves' ophthalmopathy.

In its sample, this clonotype was seen many times. The rearrangement joins TRBV5-1 to TRBJ2-7; D not certain. This CDR3 region has 12 residues. Trimming left V 4 bases short and J 6 bases short, with 11 bases between. Germline values: CDR1 SGHRS, CDR2 YFSETQ. CDR3 nucleotides: TGCGCCAGCAGCCCGCCAGCAGTCGAGCAGTACTTC. It encodes CASSPPAVEQYF.

The rearrangement links TRBV6-2 or TRBV6-3 to TRBJ1-1; D uncertain. The V end was cut by 2 bases, the J end by 7 bases, with 8 bases between. The CDR3 runs to 12 residues. Germline V gene sequence: CDR1 MNHEY, CDR2 SVGEGT. CDR3 DNA: TGTGCCAGCAGTTACCCGCAGAATGAAGCTTTCTTT. Translating it yields CASSYPQNEAFF.

The rearrangement uses TRBV4-1 and TRBJ1-2; tentatively, D is TRBD1 (5 bases). This CDR3 has 16 amino acids. The germline V and J ends were trimmed by 0 bases and 4 bases, with 15 bases remaining between them. CDR1 and CDR2 from the germline V gene are MGHRA and YSYEKL. The CDR3 spells CASSQDSVAGTYGYTF. The CDR3 DNA reads TGCGCCAGCAGCCAAGATTCGGTGGCAGGGACCTATGGCTACACCTTC.

V usage is TRBV19 and J usage is TRBJ2-7; tentative D call: TRBD1 (5 bases). This CDR3 has 13 residues. The V end lost 4 bases, the J end lost 2 bases, and 9 bases lay between the germline ends. Per germline, CDR1 LNHDA and CDR2 SQIVND (reference sequence). CDR3 protein: CASSTRQPYEQYF. The CDR3 DNA sequence: TGTGCCAGTAGTACAAGACAGCCCTACGAGCAGTACTTC.

The V call is TRBV6-1, the J call TRBJ2-2, with a tentative D call TRBD1 (5 bases). From germline, CDR1 is MNHNS and CDR2 SASEGT. This CDR3 spans 14 amino acids. The V gene lost 4 bases and the J gene lost 4 bases, with 10 bases spanning the gap. CDR3 protein: CASSAQATTGELFF. The DNA of the CDR3 is TGTGCCAGCAGTGCACAGGCGACCACCGGGGAGCTGTTTTTT.

This clonotype was found once. This rearrangement joins TRBV7-2 to TRBJ2-5, with D uncertain. V was clipped by 7 bases and J by 5 bases, with 23 bases between them. Germline CDR1 SGHTA, CDR2 FQGNSA. The CDR3 consists of 16 residues. CDR3 DNA: TGTGCCAGCAACGGAGTAAAGAGACCCACCCGGGAGACCCAGTACTTC. Its translation is CASNGVKRPTRETQYF.

This clonotype was counted many times. The chain has TRBV2 and TRBJ2-2; 8 positions agree with TRBD2. This CDR3 spans 16 amino acids. Looked up from germline, CDR1 is SNHLY and CDR2 is FYNNEI. Trimming removed 8 bases from V and 5 bases from J; junction bases left unmatched: 13. Written as DNA, the CDR3 is TGTGCCAGCGACGCCTACAGGACTAGCACAACCGGGGAGCTGTTTTTT. This gives the protein CASDAYRTSTTGELFF.

This clonotype was observed many times. The rearrangement uses TRBV6-2 or TRBV6-3 and TRBJ2-7; 8 bases are shared with TRBD1. The V and J ends lost 1 base and 3 bases, in that order; junction bases with no gene match: 5. The germline CDR1 and CDR2 sequences are MNHEY and SVGEGT. The CDR3 spans 15 residues. This CDR3 reads CASSYFATGDYEQYF. The CDR3, as DNA: TGTGCCAGCAGTTACTTTGCGACAGGGGACTACGAGCAGTACTTC.

This clonotype was recorded many times. The chain uses TRBV10-3 and TRBJ1-5, with D possibly matching TRBD1 (5 bases). From germline, CDR1 is ENHRY and CDR2 SYGVKD. The CDR3 sequence is 15 residues long. The V end was cut by 3 bases, the J end by 1 base, with 10 bases between. Here the CDR3 DNA reads TGTGCCATCAGTGATGGGGCAGGGAGCAATCAGCCCCAGCATTTT. As protein: CAISDGAGSNQPQHF.

This clonotype was observed many times. The chain couples TRBV28 to TRBJ2-4; no clear D gene. V shed 2 bases and J shed 1 base, with 9 bases lying between them. Germline lookup yields CDR1 MDHEN and CDR2 SYDVKM. The CDR3 covers 15 residues. The CDR3 sequence: CASSLRKRAKNIQYF. The CDR3 DNA reads as TGTGCCAGCAGTTTAAGGAAGAGGGCCAAAAACATTCAGTACTTC. The full variable domain, with the rest looked up from reference TRBV28 and TRBJ2-4, is DVKVTQSSRYLVKRTGEKVFLECVQDMDHENMFWYRQDPGLGLRLIYFSYDVKMKEKGDIPEGYSVSREKKERFSLILESASTNQTSMYLCASSLRKRAKNIQYFGAGTRLSVL.

V usage is TRBV7-2 and J usage is TRBJ2-5; 7 positions agree with TRBD1. The CDR3 totals 14 residues. J was trimmed by 5 bases and V by 5 bases; bases with no gene match: 8. From germline, CDR1 is SGHTA and CDR2 FQGNSA. CDR3 protein: CASSIQGSRETQYF. The CDR3 DNA reads TGTGCCAGCAGCATACAGGGGTCGCGGGAGACCCAGTACTTC.

This clonotype was counted many times. With a much larger clone just one base away, this may be a read error. This chain uses TRBV15 with TRBJ1-1; D remains unclear. There are 16 residues in the CDR3. CDR1 LNHNV and CDR2 YYDKDF come from the germline V gene (reference sequence). CDR3 bases: TGTACCACCAGCAGAGACCCGGAACAGAAGAACACTGAAGCTTTCTTT. Encoded protein: CTTSRDPEQKNTEAFF.

Only one count was recorded for this clonotype. This chain links TRBV7-9 with TRBJ1-2; no reliable D call. The CDR3 length is 12 residues. Germline lookup yields CDR1 SEHNR and CDR2 FQNEAQ (reference sequence). V dropped 3 bases and J dropped 3 bases, with 5 bases sitting between them. CDR3 sequence: CASSLEYYGYTF. CDR3 sequence (DNA): TGTGCCAGCAGCTTGGAATACTATGGCTACACCTTC.

The chain links TRBV28 to TRBJ2-2, with no clear D. The V end lost 5 bases, the J end lost 2 bases, and 9 bases lay between the germline ends. The CDR3 is made up of 14 amino acids. Germline V gives CDR1 MDHEN, CDR2 SYDVKM. DNA for the CDR3: TGTGCCAGCAGTGGTCCTGCTAACACCGGGGAGCTGTTTTTT. It is translated as CASSGPANTGELFF.

This clonotype was observed many times. V and J are TRBV2 and TRBJ2-2; 7 bases are a match to TRBD2. This CDR3 has 13 residues. CDR1 and CDR2 (germline): SNHLY, FYNNEI. Trimming cost V 5 bases and J 5 bases; bases outside gene matches: 2. The CDR3, as DNA: TGTGCCAGCAGTACTAGCGTGACCGGGGAGCTGTTTTTT. The encoded protein is CASSTSVTGELFF.

At least ten counts were recorded for this clonotype. The J gene is TRBJ2-7, the V gene TRBV18; weak D call: TRBD2 (5 bases). Trimming removed 3 bases at V and 5 bases at J, with 17 bases between. The germline V gene has CDR1 KGHSH and CDR2 LQKENI. CDR3 length: 15 amino acids. The DNA of the CDR3 is TGTGCCAGCTCACCTCGGGGAAGAAGGGTAGACGAGCAGTACTTC. It encodes CASSPRGRRVDEQYF.

The J gene is TRBJ1-5, the V gene TRBV7-2; perhaps TRBD1 as D (6 bases). CDR1 is SGHTA, CDR2 FQGNSA, per germline. V shed 2 bases and J shed 5 bases, with 13 bases lying between them. The CDR3 totals 15 residues. The CDR3 DNA is TGTGCCAGCAGCTTATGGGGGAGGACAGATCAGCCCCAGCATTTT. Translated, it gives CASSLWGRTDQPQHF.

The rearrangement joins TRBV29-1 to TRBJ1-1; 9 bases agree with TRBD1. Germline V lookup: CDR1 SQVTM, CDR2 ANQGSEA. CDR3 length: 13 residues. V lost 5 bases, J lost 6 bases, and 7 bases stayed unmatched. The CDR3 spells CSVRTGGFAEAFF. CDR3 DNA: TGCAGCGTTCGAACAGGGGGCTTTGCTGAAGCTTTCTTT.

The sample holds many counts of this clonotype. The CDR3 is CASTSSVRQGSNQPQHF. CDR3 sequence (DNA): TGTGCCAGCACCTCAAGCGTGAGACAGGGTAGCAATCAGCCCCAGCATTTT. J is TRBJ1-5 and V is TRBV6-4; 7 nucleotides align to TRBD1. The CDR3 extends over 17 amino acids. With 7 bases clipped from V and 0 bases from J, the junction kept 12 bases outside the gene matches. Germline CDR1 reads MRHNA; CDR2 reads SNTAGT.

This clonotype has at least ten counts. V is TRBV29-1 and J is TRBJ1-2; maybe TRBD1 (5 bases). Trimming shortened V by 8 bases and J by 8 bases, and 12 bases separated the two germline ends. Germline lookup yields CDR1 SQVTM and CDR2 ANQGSEA. The CDR3 contains 10 residues. The CDR3 DNA is TGCAGCTACGGAGGGGAAGGCTACACCTTC. Translating gives CSYGGEGYTF.

This clonotype was recorded only once. The chain combines TRBV5-1 with TRBJ1-1; D is ambiguous. The CDR3 has 13 amino acids. Germline V gives CDR1 SGHRS, CDR2 YFSETQ. The ends were cut back, 5 bases at V and 1 base at J, with 9 bases in the middle. The CDR3 DNA reads as TGCGCCAGCAGTACAGCAGCGAACACTGAAGCTTTCTTT. It specifies CASSTAANTEAFF.

This clonotype has ten or more counts. V and J are TRBV11-2 and TRBJ1-1; possible D gene TRBD1, 5 bases. Trimming stripped 1 base from V and 3 bases from J, with 15 bases between. Germline CDR1 is SGHAT and CDR2 is FQNNGV. The CDR3 length is 16 residues. The CDR3 bases are TGTGCCAGCAGCTTAGTAGGCGGAAAAGGGGACACTGAAGCTTTCTTT. It codes for CASSLVGGKGDTEAFF.